The present TCR beta chain was sequenced within a study of STAT5B mutations in CD4+ large granular lymphocyte leukemia (dated by TCRdb to the early 2020s). Regarding the study in general: Among healthy controls, the CDR3 'QG' motif was associated with a particular HLA allele. The TCRbeta repertoires of CD4+ T-cell large granular lymphocyte leukemia patients were compared with the TCRbeta repertoires of healthy blood donors. Flow cytometry performed on FACSCanto II or FACSVerse showed that the purified fractions had more than 95% purity among lymphocytes.

The germline V gene specifies ENHRY as CDR1 and SYGVKD as CDR2. The CDR3 spans 14 residues, from the cysteine through the phenylalanine. Only the CDR3 DNA is retained, 42 bases long and in frame from the first base. Germline trimming: 3 bases from V, 3 bases from J; junction bases outside gene matches: 4. Healthy controls were 35 to 40 blood donors whose buffy coats came from the Finnish Red Cross blood service. All TCR-sequenced material derived from peripheral blood: patient blood samples and healthy donor buffy coats. Ficoll-Hypaque gradient centrifugation was used to isolate peripheral blood mononuclear cells. CD4+ cells were purified magnetically from the buffy coats of healthy controls. The Gentra Puregene Cell and Tissue kit was used for genomic DNA extraction, and quantification was performed on a Qubit 2.0 fluorometer. Comment on this clone: Its specific antigen is unknown. Per-nucleotide qualities are absent, and no much larger clonotype sits a single base away.

The immunoSEQ assay at survey resolution was applied to genomic DNA for sequencing of TCRbeta rearrangements. The paper's data handling went like this. In the TCR sequencing data, the smallest productive clonotype frequency that could be detected was 2.59 x 10-5. Only productive TCRbeta rearrangements, defined as complete and in-frame sequences, were included in the analyses. Clonality for each sample was calculated as Simpson clonality in the immunoSEQ Analyzer version 3.0. Clones were categorized by frequency as very rare, small, medium, large (1-20%) or hyperexpanded (>20%). Generation probabilities were estimated with OLGA 1.2.3, V-gene circos plots were made with VDJtools, specificities were searched in VDJdb, and CDR3 motifs were identified with GLIPH. TCRdb holds this immuneACCESS table with in-frame rearrangements only. Some clones are missing; in checked studies, unresolved V genes explain under half, and the rest has no known cause. The DNA gave D and trimming, while V, J and clone size come from that table. The sample table holds about 23,000 clones, of which approximately 81% were seen once. The ten largest account for roughly 0.4% of the sample.

Beyond this particular receptor, the publication reports: The data were not HLA-matched, and the relatively small sample size could explain the higher clonality seen in CD4+ compared with CD8+ T-LGLL. Compared with healthy CD4+ repertoires, CD4-sorted patient repertoires appeared more clonal, and this difference remained even after the putative leukemic clones were removed. Each patient's main leukemic clonotypes were private, but approximately 23% of these clonotypes showed up at low frequency in the non-leukemic repertoires of other patients. TRBV06-family usage was enriched among the top patient clones (8/27) compared with healthy controls (2/35).

The rearrangement combines TRBV10-3 with TRBJ2-7; the central 8 bases match TRBD2. The sequencing input was CD4+ T cells from blood buffy coats. The TCR originated in a human donor in good health. The DNA sequence is given as TGTGCCATCAGTGACCAGCGGGAGAACTACGAGCAGTACTTC. This gives the protein CAISDQRENYEQYF.